The present T cell receptor (beta chain) was sequenced within a study of blood T cell repertoires in COVID-19. Measured with immunoSEQ multiplex PCR; TCRdb has only the in-frame clones, and not every one. The sample shows over 90,000 clones, around 87% of them seen only once. This clonotype originated in a human donor in a cohort sampled during active COVID-19. The sample consisted of peripheral blood.

CDR3 nucleotides: TGTGCCAGCAGCTTAGATCCGGGACAGGGGAATGAGCAGTTCTTC. It translates to CASSLDPGQGNEQFF. The rearrangement uses TRBV11-3 and TRBJ2-1; 10 bases match TRBD1. CDR1 is SGHNT and CDR2 is YENEEA in the germline V gene. This CDR3 region has 15 residues. Trimming cost V 0 bases and J 7 bases; bases outside gene matches: 3.